The clone carrying this T cell receptor (beta chain) appeared a few times. Its antigen remains unidentified. Researchers ran the PCR with 60 Vbeta and 13 Jbeta primers. This table comes from immunoSEQ multiplex PCR, and its TCRdb copy is limited to in-frame clones, with some not included. The table has 70,000 to 95,000 clones, approximately 80% seen once. Trimming took 0 bases from V and 5 from J; bases not matched to a gene: 6. CDR3 size: 16 residues. The V gene's germline CDR1 is SGHRS and CDR2 YFSETQ. The data originate from a study of cytomegalovirus exposure and HLA in healthy donors. About the research overall: A data release that came early held about 89 million unique TCRs from HLA-typed donors. Study conclusions and caveats: According to an earlier analysis, most TCR beta V segments yielded productive rearrangements about 87% or about 30% of the time. An analysis that came later showed most CMV-associated TCR beta chains appearing HLA-restricted. Likely technical artifact: a cluster of highly shared sequence variants.

The receptor was derived from a man aged 18 to 30 in good health and CMV-seronegative. Sequenced input: PBMCs. The chain combines TRBV5-1 with TRBJ2-1, with TRBD1 identical over 9 bases. CDR3 sequence reads: CASSLGWTGANNEQFF. The CDR3 nucleotides are TGCGCCAGCAGCTTGGGGTGGACAGGGGCCAACAATGAGCAGTTCTTC. Filled out from reference TRBV5-1 and TRBJ2-1, the complete variable domain reads KAGVTQTPRYLIKTRGQQVTLSCSPISGHRSVSWYQQTPGQGLQFLFEYFSETQRNKGNFPGRFSGRQFSNSRSEMNVSTLELGDSALYLCASSLGWTGANNEQFFGPGTRLTVL.